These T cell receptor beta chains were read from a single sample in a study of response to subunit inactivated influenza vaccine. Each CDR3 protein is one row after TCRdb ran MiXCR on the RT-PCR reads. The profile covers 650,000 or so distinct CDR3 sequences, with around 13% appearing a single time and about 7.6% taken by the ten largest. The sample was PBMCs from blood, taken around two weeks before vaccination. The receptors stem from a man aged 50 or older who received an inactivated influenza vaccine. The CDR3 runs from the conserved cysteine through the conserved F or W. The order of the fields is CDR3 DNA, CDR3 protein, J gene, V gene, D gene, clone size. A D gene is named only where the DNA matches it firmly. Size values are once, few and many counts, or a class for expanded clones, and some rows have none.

CDR3nt: TGTGCCAGCAGTTACCGCGGTGTCACAGATACGCAGTATTTT
CDR3aa: CASSYRGVTDTQYF
j_gene: TRBJ2-3
v_gene: TRBV6-2/TRBV6-3
d_gene: NA
abundance: few

CDR3nt: TGCGCCAGCAGCCAAGGGGGAGGACTAGCGGGAACAGATACGCAGTATTTT
CDR3aa: CASSQGGGLAGTDTQYF
j_gene: TRBJ2-3
v_gene: TRBV4-3
d_gene: TRBD2
abundance: NA

CDR3nt: TGTGCCAGCAGCCGTGGGACAGGGGTATGGACCGGGGAGCTGTTTTTT
CDR3aa: CASSRGTGVWTGELFF
j_gene: TRBJ2-2
v_gene: TRBV12-3/TRBV12-4
d_gene: TRBD1
abundance: NA

CDR3nt: TGCGCCAGCGTGGCGGGGGATGGCAATGAGCAGTTCTTC
CDR3aa: CASVAGDGNEQFF
j_gene: TRBJ2-1
v_gene: TRBV5-1
d_gene: TRBD2
abundance: many

CDR3nt: TGTGCCATCAGTGAGTCGAAGGGGCCAGATACGCAGTATTTT
CDR3aa: CAISESKGPDTQYF
j_gene: TRBJ2-3
v_gene: TRBV10-3
d_gene: NA
abundance: NA

CDR3nt: TGTGCCAGCAGCCAAAGCGGGACTGATGAGCAGTTCTTC
CDR3aa: CASSQSGTDEQFF
j_gene: TRBJ2-1
v_gene: TRBV3-1
d_gene: TRBD2
abundance: few

CDR3nt: TGCGCCAGCAGCCAAGAGGGCAGACTAAACTATGGCTACACCTTC
CDR3aa: CASSQEGRLNYGYTF
j_gene: TRBJ1-2
v_gene: TRBV4-3
d_gene: NA
abundance: NA

CDR3nt: TGCGCCAGCAGCTTGGGAGGCGGGAGGGCAACAAATGAGCAGTTCTTC
CDR3aa: CASSLGGGRATNEQFF
j_gene: TRBJ2-1
v_gene: TRBV5-1
d_gene: TRBD2
abundance: NA

CDR3nt: TGCGCCAGCAGCCATCTGGGACAGGGCCAAGAGACCCAGTACTTC
CDR3aa: CASSHLGQGQETQYF
j_gene: TRBJ2-5
v_gene: TRBV4-3
d_gene: TRBD1
abundance: NA

CDR3nt: TGTGCCAGCATGGCCCTGGTCGGGCGCACTGAAGCTTTCTTT
CDR3aa: CASMALVGRTEAFF
j_gene: TRBJ1-1
v_gene: TRBV2
d_gene: NA
abundance: few

CDR3nt: TGTGCCAGCAGCTTAGCCGAGGTTACGCAGTATTTT
CDR3aa: CASSLAEVTQYF
j_gene: TRBJ2-3
v_gene: TRBV7-2
d_gene: NA
abundance: few

CDR3nt: TGTGCCAGCAGCTTAAGCGCGGTCGGGCGGGCAAACTACAATGAGCAGTTCTTC
CDR3aa: CASSLSAVGRANYNEQFF
j_gene: TRBJ2-1
v_gene: TRBV7-3
d_gene: NA
abundance: NA

CDR3nt: TGTGCCAGCACCAGAACAGGGGACGGGGTCCAGTACTTC
CDR3aa: CASTRTGDGVQYF
j_gene: TRBJ2-5
v_gene: TRBV12-3/TRBV12-4
d_gene: TRBD1
abundance: few

CDR3nt: TGCGCCAGCAGCTCCAGATCAATCTATGGCTACACCTTC
CDR3aa: CASSSRSIYGYTF
j_gene: TRBJ1-2
v_gene: TRBV5-1
d_gene: NA
abundance: many

CDR3nt: TGTGCCAGCTTGGGGGGGGGAGCCAAAAACATTCAGTACTTC
CDR3aa: CASLGGGAKNIQYF
j_gene: TRBJ2-4
v_gene: TRBV2
d_gene: TRBD2
abundance: NA

CDR3nt: TGTGCCAGCAGCTCGACTCTAGGGAGAACCTCGATATACGAGCAGTACTTC
CDR3aa: CASSSTLGRTSIYEQYF
j_gene: TRBJ2-7
v_gene: TRBV7-9
d_gene: NA
abundance: NA

CDR3nt: TGTGCCAGCAGCTTCTCGGTCCCTTATGGCTACACCTTC
CDR3aa: CASSFSVPYGYTF
j_gene: TRBJ1-2
v_gene: TRBV12-3/TRBV12-4
d_gene: NA
abundance: few

CDR3nt: TGCAGTGCTAGAGATCTGGCGGGGGGATATCAAGAGACCCAGTACTTC
CDR3aa: CSARDLAGGYQETQYF
j_gene: TRBJ2-5
v_gene: TRBV20-1
d_gene: TRBD2
abundance: NA

CDR3nt: TGTGCCAGCAGTTTCGGCGGCCACGGGGTTCAGCCCCAGCATTTT
CDR3aa: CASSFGGHGVQPQHF
j_gene: TRBJ1-5
v_gene: TRBV12-3/TRBV12-4
d_gene: NA
abundance: few

CDR3nt: TGTGCCAGCAGCCGGACTAGCAACTACAATGAGCAGTTCTTC
CDR3aa: CASSRTSNYNEQFF
j_gene: TRBJ2-1
v_gene: TRBV12-3/TRBV12-4
d_gene: TRBD2
abundance: many

CDR3nt: TGCAGTGCCCGACATAAGGGGAGAAACACAGATACGCAGTATTTT
CDR3aa: CSARHKGRNTDTQYF
j_gene: TRBJ2-3
v_gene: TRBV20-1
d_gene: NA
abundance: few

CDR3nt: TGCAGTGCTAGGGGGACGACTAGCACCGATACGCAGTATTTT
CDR3aa: CSARGTTSTDTQYF
j_gene: TRBJ2-3
v_gene: TRBV20-1
d_gene: TRBD2
abundance: NA

CDR3nt: TGTGCCAGCAGTTTTCCCCGGGGTGAGATGTCGAGGGAGCAGTACTTC
CDR3aa: CASSFPRGEMSREQYF
j_gene: TRBJ2-7
v_gene: TRBV12-3/TRBV12-4
d_gene: NA
abundance: few

CDR3nt: TGTGCCAGCAGCTTATCTTTGCAAGATACCCAGTACTTC
CDR3aa: CASSLSLQDTQYF
j_gene: TRBJ2-5
v_gene: TRBV7-2
d_gene: NA
abundance: NA

CDR3nt: TGTGCCAGCCGTGCAGGGGGCGCGGCTGGGGCCAACGTCCTGACTTTC
CDR3aa: CASRAGGAAGANVLTF
j_gene: TRBJ2-6
v_gene: TRBV12-3/TRBV12-4
d_gene: TRBD1
abundance: NA

CDR3nt: TGTGCCAGTAGTATTTGGGGGTATCCAGGGCCGGACACTGAAGCTTTCTTT
CDR3aa: CASSIWGYPGPDTEAFF
j_gene: TRBJ1-1
v_gene: TRBV19
d_gene: NA
abundance: NA

CDR3nt: TGTGCCAGTAGTTGGACTGACATTCAGTACTTC
CDR3aa: CASSWTDIQYF
j_gene: TRBJ2-4
v_gene: TRBV19
d_gene: NA
abundance: NA

CDR3nt: TGCAGTGCTAGAGATCAATACGAGCAGTACTTC
CDR3aa: CSARDQYEQYF
j_gene: TRBJ2-7
v_gene: TRBV20-1
d_gene: NA
abundance: few

CDR3nt: TGTGCCAGCAGCGTAGGTGCAGTTTCCACAGATACGCAGTATTTT
CDR3aa: CASSVGAVSTDTQYF
j_gene: TRBJ2-3
v_gene: TRBV9
d_gene: NA
abundance: many

CDR3nt: TGCAGTGCTAGTAACAGGGGGCTGGTCAATGAGCAGTTCTTC
CDR3aa: CSASNRGLVNEQFF
j_gene: TRBJ2-1
v_gene: TRBV20-1
d_gene: TRBD1
abundance: NA

CDR3nt: TGTGCCAGCAGCCACAGGACAGGTCAAGAGCAGTACTTC
CDR3aa: CASSHRTGQEQYF
j_gene: TRBJ2-7
v_gene: TRBV7-9
d_gene: TRBD1
abundance: many

CDR3nt: TGTGCCAGCAGCTTGGGGCCCACAGGCTTTAGGACCGGGGAGCTGTTTTTT
CDR3aa: CASSLGPTGFRTGELFF
j_gene: TRBJ2-2
v_gene: TRBV5-6
d_gene: NA
abundance: NA

CDR3nt: TGTGCCAGCAGTCCCACTCGGAGAGCCCCCGTGTCAGAGACCCAGTACTTC
CDR3aa: CASSPTRRAPVSETQYF
j_gene: TRBJ2-5
v_gene: TRBV6-2/TRBV6-3
d_gene: NA
abundance: NA

CDR3nt: TGCGCCAGCAGCCAAGATCCGCCCCCCTCGGTCACAGATACGCAGTATTTT
CDR3aa: CASSQDPPPSVTDTQYF
j_gene: TRBJ2-3
v_gene: TRBV4-3
d_gene: NA
abundance: NA

CDR3nt: TGCAGTGCTAGAGATTACACCTACGAGCAGTACTTC
CDR3aa: CSARDYTYEQYF
j_gene: TRBJ2-7
v_gene: TRBV20-1
d_gene: NA
abundance: many

CDR3nt: TGTGCCAGCAGCTTATCTACGGGGGGCCCTAGCACAGATACGCAGTATTTT
CDR3aa: CASSLSTGGPSTDTQYF
j_gene: TRBJ2-3
v_gene: TRBV7-2
d_gene: NA
abundance: few

CDR3nt: TGTGCCAGCAGCTTAGGGCGGGTGGGGAACTACAATGAGCAGTTCTTC
CDR3aa: CASSLGRVGNYNEQFF
j_gene: TRBJ2-1
v_gene: TRBV7-2
d_gene: NA
abundance: many

CDR3nt: TGCGCCAGCAGCTTGGTTAGGATAAACACCGGGGAGCTGTTTTTT
CDR3aa: CASSLVRINTGELFF
j_gene: TRBJ2-2
v_gene: TRBV5-1
d_gene: NA
abundance: NA

CDR3nt: TGCGCCAGCAGCCAAGAACCCCCGGCTAGCTATAACTTCGAGCAGTACTTC
CDR3aa: CASSQEPPASYNFEQYF
j_gene: TRBJ2-7
v_gene: TRBV4-1
d_gene: NA
abundance: few

CDR3nt: TGTGCCAGCAGTTTATCGTACGGGGGTACCTACGAGCAGTACTTC
CDR3aa: CASSLSYGGTYEQYF
j_gene: TRBJ2-7
v_gene: TRBV27
d_gene: NA
abundance: NA

CDR3nt: TGTGCCAGCAGCCTCAGACTTGCTAGCTCCTACAATGAGCAGTTCTTC
CDR3aa: CASSLRLASSYNEQFF
j_gene: TRBJ2-1
v_gene: TRBV7-9
d_gene: NA
abundance: few

CDR3nt: TGTGCCAGCGACAGGGCCAATGGCGAGCAGTACTTC
CDR3aa: CASDRANGEQYF
j_gene: TRBJ2-7
v_gene: TRBV28
d_gene: TRBD1
abundance: NA

CDR3nt: TGTGCCAGCAGCAGAACTAGCGGGAGGCCCTCCTACAATGAGCAGTTCTTC
CDR3aa: CASSRTSGRPSYNEQFF
j_gene: TRBJ2-1
v_gene: TRBV12-3/TRBV12-4
d_gene: TRBD2
abundance: few

CDR3nt: TGCGCCAGCAGCTCCGGTAGTGTGACGGTGACAGATACGCAGTATTTT
CDR3aa: CASSSGSVTVTDTQYF
j_gene: TRBJ2-3
v_gene: TRBV5-1
d_gene: NA
abundance: many

CDR3nt: TGCGCCAGCACGCCGACAGGGGAGAACACTGAAGCTTTCTTT
CDR3aa: CASTPTGENTEAFF
j_gene: TRBJ1-1
v_gene: TRBV5-1
d_gene: TRBD1
abundance: NA

CDR3nt: TGTGCCAGCAGTGGGGGACAGGATGCAAACACCATATATTTT
CDR3aa: CASSGGQDANTIYF
j_gene: TRBJ1-3
v_gene: TRBV12-3/TRBV12-4
d_gene: TRBD1
abundance: NA

CDR3nt: TGTGCCAGCCGGGACTATGTTATTGAGCAGTTCTTC
CDR3aa: CASRDYVIEQFF
j_gene: TRBJ2-1
v_gene: TRBV6-2/TRBV6-3
d_gene: TRBD2
abundance: few

CDR3nt: TGTGCCAGCAGCTTAGAAGGGGGGGGCTGGTCGAGCAATGAGCAGTTCTTC
CDR3aa: CASSLEGGGWSSNEQFF
j_gene: TRBJ2-1
v_gene: TRBV7-6
d_gene: NA
abundance: NA

CDR3nt: TGTGCCAGCAGGGGGCTCAGGGGCCGGAGTAACGTAATCCAAGAGACCCAGTACTTC
CDR3aa: CASRGLRGRSNVIQETQYF
j_gene: TRBJ2-5
v_gene: TRBV27
d_gene: NA
abundance: NA

CDR3nt: TGTGCCACCAGCAGACGGGGGACAGCTAATGAAAAACTGTTTTTT
CDR3aa: CATSRRGTANEKLFF
j_gene: TRBJ1-4
v_gene: TRBV15
d_gene: TRBD1
abundance: NA

CDR3nt: TGCAGTGCTAGAGCAATATTCGGGACTAGTTATTCCGAGCAGTACTTC
CDR3aa: CSARAIFGTSYSEQYF
j_gene: TRBJ2-7
v_gene: TRBV20-1
d_gene: TRBD2
abundance: few

CDR3nt: TGTGCCAGCAGTGAAGCTTCGGGACTTCAAGCTTTCTTT
CDR3aa: CASSEASGLQAFF
j_gene: TRBJ1-1
v_gene: TRBV6-1
d_gene: NA
abundance: few

CDR3nt: TGTGCCAGCAGTGACCCGGGACCCTCGAGCTATGGCTACACCTTC
CDR3aa: CASSDPGPSSYGYTF
j_gene: TRBJ1-2
v_gene: TRBV28
d_gene: NA
abundance: NA

CDR3nt: TGTGCCAGCAGCATTAGAGTGGGACATTACGAGCAGTACTTC
CDR3aa: CASSIRVGHYEQYF
j_gene: TRBJ2-7
v_gene: TRBV3-1
d_gene: NA
abundance: many

CDR3nt: TGTGCCAGCGAACTCGACAGCCATGAGCAGTTCTTC
CDR3aa: CASELDSHEQFF
j_gene: TRBJ2-1
v_gene: TRBV11-2
d_gene: NA
abundance: NA

CDR3nt: TGTGCCAGCAGCTCCCAACACAGGGGGCGGTGGGCTAGAATTGGCTACGAGCAGTACTTC
CDR3aa: CASSSQHRGRWARIGYEQYF
j_gene: TRBJ2-7
v_gene: TRBV11-2
d_gene: TRBD1
abundance: many

CDR3nt: TGTGCCAGCAGTGAATCAGTGGGATATGCAACTAATGAAAAACTGTTTTTT
CDR3aa: CASSESVGYATNEKLFF
j_gene: TRBJ1-4
v_gene: TRBV2
d_gene: NA
abundance: NA